A single sample is the source of the 14 T cell receptor beta chains below, sequenced in a study of CD4 T cells in relation to SARS-CoV-2 and coronaviruses. Profiling relied on immunoSEQ multiplex PCR, and the TCRdb table lists in-frame clones only, not all of them. The table records about 11,000 clones, around 68% of them present only once. The unexposed donors gave CD4+ T cells in about 2011-2018, prior to COVID-19. CD4+ T cells were isolated from the cells after 10 days of culture. For these receptors, no antigen is known. Source material: CD4+ T cells from PBMCs, cultured in vitro. Source of these receptors: a human donor in good health.

This chain connects TRBV29-1 to TRBJ1-1; possible D gene TRBD1, 6 bases. This CDR3 is 13 amino acids long. V lost 5 bases to trimming and J lost 0 bases, with 10 bases between them. Germline V gene lookup returns CDR1 SQVTM and CDR2 ANQGSEA. Here the CDR3 reads CSVSGVLNTEAFF. The DNA of the CDR3 is TGCAGCGTTTCAGGGGTCCTGAACACTGAAGCTTTCTTT. Using reference TRBV29-1 and TRBJ1-1 for the parts outside the CDR3, the full variable domain is SAVISQKPSRDICQRGTSLTIQCQVDSQVTMMFWYRQQPGQSLTLIATANQGSEATYESGFVIDKFPISRPNLTFSTLTVSNMSPEDSSIYLCSVSGVLNTEAFFGQGTRLTVV.

The rearrangement joins TRBV7-9 to TRBJ1-1; D not certain. The CDR3 has 13 amino acids. CDR1 is SEHNR, CDR2 FQNEAQ, per germline (reference sequence). V shed 3 bases and J shed 2 bases, with 7 bases lying between them. CDR3 DNA sequence: TGTGCCAGCAGCTTCGAGGTAAACACTGAAGCTTTCTTT. This gives the protein CASSFEVNTEAFF.

The chain carries TRBV9 and TRBJ1-6; TRBD1 might be the D (5 bases). Germline CDR1 SGDLS, CDR2 YYNGEE. CDR3 length: 15 amino acids. V lost 7 bases to trimming and J lost 0 bases, with 11 bases between them. DNA of the CDR3: TGTGCCAGCTCTGGGGGGACCTCCTATAATTCACCCCTCCACTTT. Residues: CASSGGTSYNSPLHF.

This clone was counted between two and nine times. The chain employs TRBV11-1 and TRBJ2-7; TRBD1 agrees at 10 bases. The CDR3 spans 14 residues. Germline loops: CDR1 SGHAT, CDR2 FQDESV (reference sequence). Germline trimming cut 5 bases from V and 3 bases from J; bases unmatched to any gene: 4. DNA of the CDR3: TGTGCCAGCAGCCAAGGACAGGGGGGCTACGAGCAGTACTTC. This encodes CASSQGQGGYEQYF.

This clone was recorded only once. This chain connects TRBV19 to TRBJ2-5; D is possibly TRBD1 (5 bases). Germline V gene sequence: CDR1 LNHDA, CDR2 SQIVND (reference sequence). The CDR3 totals 13 residues. The V end lost 2 bases, the J end lost 4 bases, and 8 bases lay between the germline ends. The CDR3 region is CASSIQGSETQYF. The CDR3 nucleotides are TGTGCCAGTAGTATACAGGGTTCAGAGACCCAGTACTTC.

This chain links TRBV27 with TRBJ2-7, with a tentative D call TRBD1 (6 bases). V dropped 5 bases and J dropped 6 bases, with 17 bases sitting between them. This CDR3 has 14 amino acids. The germline CDR1 and CDR2 sequences are MNHEY and SMNVEV (reference sequence). The CDR3 bases are TGTGCCAGCAGTACCACACAGGGTAGGTTCGAGCAGTACTTC. Translated, it gives CASSTTQGRFEQYF.

The chain recombines TRBV2 with TRBJ2-7; 11 positions match TRBD2. The CDR3 has 17 residues. CDR1 and CDR2 from the germline V gene are SNHLY and FYNNEI. J lost 0 bases, V lost 6 bases, and 10 bases had no gene match. CDR3 DNA sequence: TGTGCCAGCAGAGGGACTAGCGGATTCTCTGGCTCCTACGAGCAGTACTTC. Translated: CASRGTSGFSGSYEQYF.

The V gene is TRBV7-9, the J gene TRBJ1-1; unclear D gene. The CDR3 sequence is 14 residues long. Germline CDR1 reads SEHNR; CDR2 reads FQNEAQ (reference sequence). The germline V and J ends were trimmed by 6 bases and 9 bases, with 20 bases remaining between them. CDR3 sequence reads: CASSSRIRGLQAFF. The DNA for the CDR3 is TGTGCCAGCAGTTCACGTATTAGAGGATTACAAGCTTTCTTT.

The chain combines TRBV19 with TRBJ2-2, with 8 bases matching TRBD1. V was pared by 5 bases and J by 4 bases, with 12 bases of the junction left unmatched. Per germline, CDR1 LNHDA and CDR2 SQIVND (reference sequence). CDR3 size: 17 residues. CDR3 bases: TGTGCCAGTAGTCTCTGGCGACAGGGGAGTGTCACCGGGGAGCTGTTTTTT. Translation: CASSLWRQGSVTGELFF.

The chain employs TRBV20-1 and TRBJ1-1; 7 bases fit TRBD1. The trim removed 3 bases at V and 4 bases at J, leaving 11 bases unmatched. Germline V gene lookup returns CDR1 DFQATT and CDR2 SNEGSKA (reference sequence). The CDR3 is 15 residues long. CDR3 bases: TGCAGTGCTAGTAAGCACCCCGGGACAGCCACTGAAGCTTTCTTT. Translation gives CSASKHPGTATEAFF.

The rearrangement uses TRBV15 and TRBJ2-2; no clear D. The CDR3 has 13 amino acids. V was clipped by 5 bases and J by 6 bases, with 10 bases between them. Germline V gene lookup returns CDR1 LNHNV and CDR2 YYDKDF (reference sequence). The CDR3: CATSPSGAGELFF. CDR3 sequence (DNA): TGTGCCACCAGCCCTAGTGGGGCCGGGGAGCTGTTTTTT.

The chain is built from TRBV5-5 and TRBJ1-3; D might be TRBD1 (6 bases). Germline V gives CDR1 SGHKS, CDR2 YYEKEE (reference sequence). The CDR3 is made up of 15 amino acids. V shed 3 bases and J shed 4 bases, with 14 bases lying between them. CDR3 sequence reads: CASSSLGQPGNTIYF. The CDR3 DNA reads as TGTGCCAGCAGCTCACTAGGACAGCCGGGAAACACCATATATTTT.

The CDR3 nucleotides are TGTGCCAGCAGCTTGGTGGGGTCGAAGGGAGTACACGAGCAGTACTTC. Translated, it gives CASSLVGSKGVHEQYF. This chain links TRBV5-6 with TRBJ2-7; weak D call: TRBD2 (5 bases). CDR3 size: 16 residues. The germline V gene encodes CDR1 SGHDT and CDR2 YYEEEE. V was cut by 0 bases and J by 5 bases, with 18 bases left in between.

This chain uses TRBV5-1 with TRBJ2-2, with 9 bases matching TRBD2. Trimming took 1 base from V and 7 from J; bases not matched to a gene: 5. Looked up from germline, CDR1 is SGHRS and CDR2 is YFSETQ. CDR3 length: 15 residues. The CDR3 loop reads CASSLIAGESGELFF. DNA of the CDR3: TGCGCCAGCAGCTTGATAGCGGGAGAGAGCGGGGAGCTGTTTTTT.